The 28 T cell receptor beta chains in this list originate from one sample, sequenced in a study of lymphopenia after photon versus proton radiotherapy. Here immunoSEQ multiplex PCR was the method, and the copy in TCRdb shows in-frame clones only, minus some. This sample has 50,000 to 60,000 clones, with approximately 92% found just once. The sequences come from peripheral blood, collected from a patient treated with photon-based radiotherapy. These receptors were taken from a woman in her thirties or forties with cholangiocarcinoma.

V is TRBV5-6 and J is TRBJ1-1; 8 bases align to TRBD1. CDR3 size: 17 residues. The V gene end was trimmed by 4 bases and the J gene end by 7 bases; junction bases not matched to a gene: 18. Looked up from germline, CDR1 is SGHDT and CDR2 is YYEEEE. The CDR3 DNA reads as TGTGCCAGCAGCCCGAAAACCGGTGGGCAGGGGGCGTATGAAGCTTTCTTT. Translation: CASSPKTGGQGAYEAFF.

The V call is TRBV5-6, the J call TRBJ2-1, with D tentatively TRBD2 (5 bases). V was clipped by 3 bases and J by 4 bases, with 11 bases between them. The CDR3 totals 14 residues. Germline loops: CDR1 SGHDT, CDR2 YYEEEE. The CDR3 DNA reads TGTGCCAGCAGCTCCCCAGGAGGATACAATGAGCAGTTCTTC. As protein: CASSSPGGYNEQFF.

The chain recombines TRBV18 with TRBJ1-1, with TRBD1 matching over 11 bases. The germline V gene has CDR1 KGHSH and CDR2 LQKENI. V lost 3 bases, J lost 6 bases, and 3 bases stayed unmatched. The CDR3 length is 14 residues. The CDR3 DNA reads as TGTGCCAGCTCACCGGGACAGGGGGTCGCTGAAGCTTTCTTT. Translated, it gives CASSPGQGVAEAFF.

This clone was seen just once. This chain connects TRBV7-8 to TRBJ2-2; D is ambiguous. V was clipped by 4 bases and J by 5 bases, with 8 bases between them. The CDR3 covers 13 residues. Per germline, CDR1 SGHVS and CDR2 FQNEAQ. The CDR3 protein is CASSSAETGELFF. CDR3 coding DNA: TGTGCCAGCAGCTCTGCTGAAACCGGGGAGCTGTTTTTT.

This sequence joins TRBV7-3 and TRBJ1-2; 9 bases line up with TRBD1. The CDR3 has 13 residues. Trimming cost V 4 bases and J 6 bases; bases outside gene matches: 3. Per germline, CDR1 SGHTA and CDR2 FQGTGA. The CDR3 reads CASSSTGGDGYTF. The CDR3 DNA reads TGTGCCAGCAGCTCGACAGGGGGTGATGGCTACACCTTC.

The chain carries TRBV7-2 and TRBJ1-1, with D unresolved. V lost 2 bases and J 4 bases, leaving 8 bases between the germline ends. The CDR3 has 13 residues. From germline, CDR1 is SGHTA and CDR2 FQGNSA. For the CDR3, the DNA is TGTGCCAGCAGCTTATGGGTGGGCACTGAAGCTTTCTTT. Translation: CASSLWVGTEAFF. The entire variable domain, with the rest obtained from reference TRBV7-2 and TRBJ1-1, is as follows: GAGVSQSPSNKVTEKGKDVELRCDPISGHTALYWYRQSLGQGLEFLIYFQGNSAPDKSGLPSDRFSAERTGGSVSTLTIQRTQQEDSAVYLCASSLWVGTEAFFGQGTRLTVV.

The chain couples TRBV5-1 to TRBJ2-2; tentative D call: TRBD2 (5 bases). The germline V gene has CDR1 SGHRS and CDR2 YFSETQ. The CDR3 loop spans 15 amino acids. The germline V and J ends were trimmed by 4 bases and 3 bases, with 13 bases remaining between them. The CDR3 protein is CASSDGGLYTGELFF. CDR3 bases: TGCGCCAGCAGCGACGGCGGACTGTACACCGGGGAGCTGTTTTTT.

The gene calls are TRBV7-9 and TRBJ1-3; 7 bases fit TRBD1. CDR3 length: 17 amino acids. V lost 3 bases, J lost 0 bases, and 8 bases stayed unmatched. Germline V gene sequence: CDR1 SEHNR, CDR2 FQNEAQ (reference sequence). CDR3 sequence (DNA): TGTGCCAGCAGCTTGCGGGACAGCATTCTCTCTGGAAACACCATATATTTT. Translated, it gives CASSLRDSILSGNTIYF. Using reference TRBV7-9 and TRBJ1-3 for the parts outside the CDR3, the full variable domain is DTGVSQNPRHKITKRGQNVTFRCDPISEHNRLYWYRQTLGQGPEFLTYFQNEAQLEKSRLLSDRFSAERPKGSFSTLEIQRTEQGDSAMYLCASSLRDSILSGNTIYFGEGSWLTVV.

The J gene is TRBJ1-2, the V gene TRBV5-4; 7 bases are a match to TRBD1. This CDR3 has 15 residues. Germline V gene sequence: CDR1 SGHNT, CDR2 YYREEE (reference sequence). J gave up 4 bases and V 3 bases, and 9 bases lay outside the gene matches. For the CDR3, the DNA is TGTGCCAGCAGCTATAGTTCGACAGGGCTCTATGGCTACACCTTC. It yields the protein CASSYSSTGLYGYTF.

This clone was picked up one time. The chain employs TRBV7-8 and TRBJ1-6; D is perhaps TRBD1 (6 bases). V lost 5 bases, J lost 4 bases, and 15 bases lay in between. The length of the CDR3 is 16 residues. The germline gives CDR1 SGHVS, CDR2 FQNEAQ. The CDR3 is CASSPAEQGYNSPLHF. The CDR3 nucleotides are TGTGCCAGCAGCCCAGCGGAACAGGGATATAATTCACCCCTCCACTTT.

V and J are TRBV10-3 and TRBJ1-1; perhaps TRBD1 as D (5 bases). The V gene lost 11 bases and the J gene lost 6 bases, with 16 bases spanning the gap. The CDR3 contains 12 residues. Germline lookup yields CDR1 ENHRY and CDR2 SYGVKD. The CDR3 DNA reads as TGTGCCGCCGTAGGCGGGGGGGCTGAAGCTTTCTTT. Translated, it gives CAAVGGGAEAFF.

This chain links TRBV7-6 with TRBJ2-3, with D possibly TRBD1 on 6 matching bases. The CDR3 has 17 residues. Looked up from germline, CDR1 is SGHVS and CDR2 is FNYEAQ. Trimming pared 0 bases from V and 0 bases from J, leaving 13 bases between. CDR3: CASSLAHRVLSTDTQYF. The CDR3 DNA is TGTGCCAGCAGCTTAGCCCACAGGGTCCTTAGCACAGATACGCAGTATTTT.

This clone was seen a handful of times. A junction boundary mismatches the germline segment, possibly from a read error. The CDR3 loop is CASSDRAGGKGISF. The CDR3 DNA reads TGTGCCAGCAGTGATAGAGCAGGGGGAAAGGGGATCTCCTTT. V usage is TRBV2 and J usage is TRBJ1-6, with 7 bases that match TRBD1. Germline V CDR1 and CDR2: SNHLY, FYNNEI. The CDR3 contains 14 residues.

The chain couples TRBV5-6 to TRBJ1-1; unclear D gene. The germline gives CDR1 SGHDT, CDR2 YYEEEE. This CDR3 spans 13 amino acids. The V end lost 2 bases, the J end lost 5 bases, and 10 bases lay between the germline ends. The CDR3 DNA sequence: TGTGCCAGCAGCTTCTTCCTCGGGACTGAAGCTTTCTTT. Translation gives CASSFFLGTEAFF.

With respect to this clone: Mismatch with germline at one junction end may stem from a read error. J is TRBJ2-7 and V is TRBV6-4; TRBD1 might be the D (6 bases). CDR3 length equals 16 residues. In germline, CDR1 is MRHNA, CDR2 SNTAGT. DNA of the CDR3: TGTGCCCGCAGACGCGTTGACAGGCCCTTCTCCTACGAGCAGTACTTC. This translates into CARRRVDRPFSYEQYF.

The rearrangement joins TRBV27 to TRBJ1-2; D is ambiguous. V was trimmed by 3 bases and J by 3 bases, leaving 8 bases between them. The germline V gene has CDR1 MNHEY and CDR2 SMNVEV (reference sequence). The CDR3 has 13 residues. In DNA, the CDR3 is TGTGCCAGCAGTTTCGCAGTGGACTATGGCTACACCTTC. Amino acid sequence: CASSFAVDYGYTF.

This clone was counted a single time. The CDR3 sequence is CASSLNQGSNQPQHF. CDR3 nucleotide sequence: TGTGCCAGCAGCTTAAATCAGGGAAGCAATCAGCCCCAGCATTTT. V is TRBV11-2 and J is TRBJ1-5, with D possibly TRBD1 on 5 matching bases. Germline CDR1 and CDR2: SGHAT and FQNNGV. V was pared by 2 bases and J by 1 base, with 9 bases between. This CDR3 region has 15 residues.

This clone was seen a few times. The V and J genes are TRBV27 and TRBJ1-5; D gene uncertain. This CDR3 region has 13 residues. With 0 bases removed from V and 7 bases from J, the gap between germline ends came to 7 bases. Germline V gene data show CDR1 as MNHEY and CDR2 as SMNVEV (reference sequence). The CDR3 coding sequence is TGTGCCAGCAGTTTATCACGGAGCCAGCCCCAGCATTTT. Protein sequence: CASSLSRSQPQHF.

This chain joins TRBV19 and TRBJ1-5; a possible D gene is TRBD1 (6 bases). Germline assignment: CDR1 LNHDA and CDR2 SQIVND (reference sequence). V was pared by 5 bases and J by 3 bases, with 14 bases between. The length of the CDR3 is 15 residues. In DNA, the CDR3 is TGTGCCAGTAGTCAAACGGACAGTCTCAATCAGCCCCAGCATTTT. Its protein is CASSQTDSLNQPQHF.

The rearrangement uses TRBV27 and TRBJ2-1, with TRBD2 as a possible D gene (6 bases). The CDR3 runs to 14 residues. CDR1 is MNHEY, CDR2 SMNVEV, per germline (reference sequence). V dropped 6 bases and J dropped 4 bases, with 13 bases sitting between them. Here the CDR3 DNA reads TGTGCCAGCAGAGGACCGGAGGGTTACAATGAGCAGTTCTTC. Translated, it gives CASRGPEGYNEQFF.

The chain has TRBV5-8 and TRBJ1-5; D call uncertain. V dropped 0 bases and J dropped 7 bases, with 2 bases sitting between them. The CDR3 spans 11 residues. The germline CDR1 and CDR2 sequences are SGHTS and YDEGEE. The CDR3 spells CASSLAQPQHF. The CDR3 bases are TGTGCCAGCAGCTTGGCCCAGCCCCAGCATTTT.

V is TRBV30 and J is TRBJ1-2; TRBD1 might be the D (6 bases). The CDR3 runs to 16 residues. Germline CDR1 GTSNPN, CDR2 SVGIG (reference sequence). Deletions cut 0 bases from V and 5 bases from J, with 19 bases between. CDR3 bases: TGTGCCTGGAGTGTAGGCGGACAGCATTTCGGGTATGGCTACACCTTC. Its protein is CAWSVGGQHFGYGYTF.

This clone was seen once. The J gene is TRBJ1-1, the V gene TRBV2; TRBD1 agrees at 7 bases. The V and J ends lost 2 bases and 5 bases, in that order; junction bases with no gene match: 5. The length of the CDR3 is 14 residues. CDR1 is SNHLY and CDR2 is FYNNEI in the germline V gene. The DNA of the CDR3 is TGTGCCAGCAGTGAAAGGGGGCAGAGGACTGAAGCTTTCTTT. Translation: CASSERGQRTEAFF.

The chain employs TRBV9 and TRBJ2-1; a weak D match, TRBD2 (6 bases). The germline V and J ends were trimmed by 4 bases and 5 bases, with 16 bases remaining between them. The CDR3 spans 15 residues. Germline V gives CDR1 SGDLS, CDR2 YYNGEE. CDR3 DNA: TGTGCCAGCAGCCCTCGGGGGAACAGGAACAATGAGCAGTTCTTC. Amino acid sequence: CASSPRGNRNNEQFF.

The chain employs TRBV28 and TRBJ2-1, with D possibly TRBD2 on 5 matching bases. Per the germline V gene, CDR1 is MDHEN and CDR2 is SYDVKM. The CDR3 extends over 15 amino acids. The V end was cut by 5 bases, the J end by 6 bases, with 17 bases between. CDR3 DNA: TGTGCCAGCAGTCCACTATCCGGACTTGCCAATGAGCAGTTCTTC. This gives the protein CASSPLSGLANEQFF.

CDR3 in amino acids: CASMPPGTVTSNYGYTF. The CDR3 region has the DNA TGTGCCAGCATGCCACCTGGGACAGTTACTTCTAACTATGGCTACACCTTC. V and J are TRBV28 and TRBJ1-2; 7 bases align to TRBD1. The germline V gene has CDR1 MDHEN and CDR2 SYDVKM. With V trimmed by 7 bases and J by 0 bases, 14 bases remained unmatched. CDR3 length equals 17 residues.

The chain joins TRBV19 to TRBJ1-1; TRBD1 might be the D (5 bases). The ends were cut back, 6 bases at V and 1 base at J, with 18 bases in the middle. CDR1 is LNHDA and CDR2 is SQIVND in the germline V gene (reference sequence). The CDR3 is 16 amino acids. In nucleotides, the CDR3 is TGTGCCAGTAGGAATCGAGTAGGGACTTGGAACACTGAAGCTTTCTTT. Encoded protein: CASRNRVGTWNTEAFF.

The chain combines TRBV19 with TRBJ2-6, with D possibly TRBD1 on 5 matching bases. With 5 bases removed from V and 4 bases from J, the gap between germline ends came to 9 bases. Germline assignment: CDR1 LNHDA and CDR2 SQIVND (reference sequence). This CDR3 is 14 amino acids long. The CDR3 region is CASSQGVGANVLTF. The CDR3 DNA reads TGTGCCAGTAGTCAAGGGGTCGGGGCCAACGTCCTGACTTTC.